These 15 T cell receptor beta chains originate from one sample sequenced in a study of blood T cell repertoires in COVID-19. Data came from immunoSEQ multiplex PCR; TCRdb stores just in-frame clones and leaves some out. The sample has approximately 220,000 clones, about 86% seen once. The sequenced sample was peripheral blood. Source of these receptors: a woman aged 55-69 years with acute or convalescent COVID-19.

This clone occurred once. The chain combines TRBV5-1 with TRBJ2-5, with D possibly TRBD2 on 6 matching bases. Per germline, CDR1 SGHRS and CDR2 YFSETQ. The CDR3 covers 14 residues. The V gene lost 6 bases and the J gene lost 2 bases, with 14 bases spanning the gap. DNA for the CDR3: TGCGCCAGCATGCGGGGTACCGGTCAAGAGACCCAGTACTTC. Amino acids: CASMRGTGQETQYF.

V gene TRBV3-1 (or the pseudogene TRBV3-2) combines with J gene TRBJ2-7, with D perhaps matching TRBD1 (5 bases). The V end lost 1 base, the J end lost 0 bases, and 22 bases lay between the germline ends. Germline values: CDR1 LGHDT, CDR2 YNNKEL (reference sequence). The CDR3 extends over 19 amino acids. CDR3 sequence (DNA): TGTGCCAGCAGCCAAGTTATATGGGGCCCCACTTATCACTCCTACGAGCAGTACTTC. Protein product: CASSQVIWGPTYHSYEQYF.

The chain has TRBV6-5 and TRBJ1-5; 7 bases map to TRBD1. The V gene's germline CDR1 is MNHEY and CDR2 SVGAGI. CDR3 length: 15 amino acids. The V segment lost 6 bases and the J segment 3 bases; nucleotides outside the gene matches: 8. Here the CDR3 DNA reads TGTGCCAGCAGGGTTGGGACAGTATACAATCAGCCCCAGCATTTT. Its translation is CASRVGTVYNQPQHF.

The V gene is TRBV7-8, the J gene TRBJ2-7, with 8 nucleotides matching TRBD2. Looked up from germline, CDR1 is SGHVS and CDR2 is FQNEAQ. The ends lost 1 base at V and 3 bases at J; junction bases unmatched: 2. This CDR3 has 14 residues. The CDR3, as DNA: TGTGCCAGCAGCTTAGGGGCGGGAGGCTACGAGCAGTACTTC. Its translation: CASSLGAGGYEQYF. Full variable domain (outside the CDR3, taken from reference TRBV7-8 and TRBJ2-7): GAGVSQSPRYKVAKRGQDVALRCDPISGHVSLFWYQQALGQGPEFLTYFQNEAQLDKSGLPSDRFFAERPEGSVSTLKIQRTQQEDSAVYLCASSLGAGGYEQYFGPGTRLTVT.

This clone was observed a few times. The genes are TRBV5-1 and TRBJ2-1; possibly TRBD1 for D (6 bases). The CDR3 is 15 residues long. Germline V CDR1 and CDR2: SGHRS, YFSETQ. V was cut by 4 bases and J by 2 bases, with 13 bases left in between. The CDR3 DNA reads as TGCGCCAGCAGCGCCGACAGGTTGACCTACAATGAGCAGTTCTTC. Translating gives CASSADRLTYNEQFF.

The chain couples TRBV28 to TRBJ2-7; D may be TRBD1 (6 bases). The CDR3 loop spans 15 amino acids. V gave up 10 bases and J gave up 0 bases, with 19 bases separating them. Germline V gene sequence: CDR1 MDHEN, CDR2 SYDVKM. The CDR3: CATTRQGSSSYEQYF. CDR3 DNA: TGTGCCACCACACGCCAGGGGAGTAGCTCCTACGAGCAGTACTTC.

This sequence joins TRBV6-5 and TRBJ1-4; D gene uncertain. The V end was cut by 0 bases, the J end by 8 bases, with 10 bases between. This CDR3 has 14 residues. Germline CDR1 MNHEY, CDR2 SVGAGI. CDR3 sequence reads: CASSYSSGGEKLFF. Written as DNA, the CDR3 is TGTGCCAGCAGTTACTCGTCAGGTGGCGAAAAACTGTTTTTT.

The rearrangement uses TRBV11-2 and TRBJ2-1; 9 bases are shared with TRBD2. Germline assignment: CDR1 SGHAT and CDR2 FQNNGV. V shed 2 bases, J shed 8 bases, and the junction held 4 bases outside the gene matches. There are 14 residues in the CDR3. The CDR3 region has the DNA TGTGCCAGCAGCTTATTAGCGGGGGCTCATGAGCAGTTCTTC. Amino acid sequence: CASSLLAGAHEQFF. Using reference TRBV11-2 and TRBJ2-1 for the parts outside the CDR3, the full variable domain is EAGVAQSPRYKIIEKRQSVAFWCNPISGHATLYWYQQILGQGPKLLIQFQNNGVVDDSQLPKDRFSAERLKGVDSTLKIQPAKLEDSAVYLCASSLLAGAHEQFFGPGTRLTVL.

The chain is built from TRBV5-6 and TRBJ1-6; D perhaps matches TRBD1 (6 bases). The CDR3 length is 15 residues. Germline CDR1 and CDR2: SGHDT and YYEEEE. V dropped 4 bases and J dropped 13 bases, with 21 bases sitting between them. This chain's CDR3 is CASSHYLTGPKPLHF. The DNA for the CDR3 is TGTGCCAGCAGCCACTACCTGACAGGACCCAAGCCCCTCCACTTT.

The rearrangement uses TRBV27 and TRBJ2-1, with 9 bases identical to TRBD2. The trim removed 6 bases at V and 10 bases at J, leaving 1 base unmatched. Germline loops: CDR1 MNHEY, CDR2 SMNVEV (reference sequence). The CDR3 totals 11 residues. The CDR3 loop is CASRTSGEQFF. The CDR3 DNA follows: TGTGCCAGCAGGACTAGCGGAGAGCAGTTCTTC.

A single count supports this clone. The gene calls are TRBV5-8 and TRBJ1-3, with D possibly TRBD1 on 6 matching bases. The CDR3 consists of 15 residues. The V gene's germline CDR1 is SGHTS and CDR2 YDEGEE. Trimming cost V 1 base and J 0 bases, with 8 bases left between them. The CDR3 region has the DNA TGTGCCAGCAGCTTGTCCAGGGGCTCTGGAAACACCATATATTTT. Its protein product is CASSLSRGSGNTIYF.

In its sample, this clone was seen a few times. This rearrangement joins TRBV6-8 to TRBJ1-5, with a weak D call TRBD1 (5 bases). The CDR3 loop spans 16 amino acids. The germline V gene encodes CDR1 MNHGY and CDR2 SAAAGT. Trimming took off 7 bases at V and 2 bases at J, with 18 bases between the two ends. In DNA form, the CDR3 reads TGTGCCAGCATTGATCGGCGGGGACGTGGCAATCAGCCCCAGCATTTT. It translates to CASIDRRGRGNQPQHF.

The genes are TRBV10-3 and TRBJ1-2; D is uncertain. V lost 2 bases, J lost 6 bases, and 10 bases lay in between. The germline gives CDR1 ENHRY, CDR2 SYGVKD. The CDR3 loop spans 13 amino acids. As DNA, the CDR3 is TGTGCCATCAGTGAGGGTGCGTCAAATGGCTACACCTTC. It translates to CAISEGASNGYTF.

The chain has TRBV19 and TRBJ1-6; D not resolved. Germline assignment: CDR1 LNHDA and CDR2 SQIVND (reference sequence). The CDR3 has 13 residues. Trimming stripped 5 bases from V and 10 bases from J, with 12 bases between. The DNA of the CDR3 is TGTGCCAGTAGTTACCCCGGTCGGTCACCCCTCCACTTT. It yields the protein CASSYPGRSPLHF.

V gene TRBV11-1 combines with J gene TRBJ1-3; D unresolved. Germline CDR1 is SGHAT and CDR2 is FQDESV (reference sequence). V lost 5 bases, J lost 2 bases, and 7 bases lay in between. The CDR3 spans 13 residues. The CDR3: CASSLFTGNTIYF. The CDR3 nucleotides read TGTGCCAGCAGCCTCTTTACTGGAAACACCATATATTTT. Supplemented by reference TRBV11-1 and TRBJ1-3, the full variable domain reads EAEVAQSPRYKITEKSQAVAFWCDPISGHATLYWYRQILGQGPELLVQFQDESVVDDSQLPKDRFSAERLKGVDSTLKIQPAELGDSAMYLCASSLFTGNTIYFGEGSWLTVV.